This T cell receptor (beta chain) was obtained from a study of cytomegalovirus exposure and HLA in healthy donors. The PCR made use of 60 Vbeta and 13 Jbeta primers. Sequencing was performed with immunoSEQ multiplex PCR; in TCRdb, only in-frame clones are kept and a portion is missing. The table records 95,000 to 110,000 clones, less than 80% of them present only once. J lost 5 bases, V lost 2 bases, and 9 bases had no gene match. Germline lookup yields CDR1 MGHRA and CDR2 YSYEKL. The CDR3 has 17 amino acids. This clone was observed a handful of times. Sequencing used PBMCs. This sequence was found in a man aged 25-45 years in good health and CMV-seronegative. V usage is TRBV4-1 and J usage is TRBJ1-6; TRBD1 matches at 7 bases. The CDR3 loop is CASSQYEGALNNSPLHF. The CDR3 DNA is TGCGCCAGCAGCCAATATGAGGGGGCTCTAAATAATTCACCCCTCCACTTT.